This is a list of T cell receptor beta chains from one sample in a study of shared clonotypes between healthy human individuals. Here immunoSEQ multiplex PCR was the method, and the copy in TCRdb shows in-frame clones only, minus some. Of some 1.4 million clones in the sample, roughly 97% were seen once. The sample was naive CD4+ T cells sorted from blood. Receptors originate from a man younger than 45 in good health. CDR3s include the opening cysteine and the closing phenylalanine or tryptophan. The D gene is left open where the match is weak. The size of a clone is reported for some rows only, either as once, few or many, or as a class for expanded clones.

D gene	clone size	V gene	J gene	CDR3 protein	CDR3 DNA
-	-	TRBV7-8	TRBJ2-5	CASSPGQGGSETQYF	TGTGCCAGCAGCCCCGGACAAGGAGGGTCGGAGACCCAGTACTTC
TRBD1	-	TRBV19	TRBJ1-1	CASSKRQGARLRDTEAFF	TGTGCCAGTAGTAAGAGACAGGGGGCACGTCTGCGGGACACTGAAGCTTTCTTT
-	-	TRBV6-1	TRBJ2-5	CASSEGWGSRRQETQYF	TGTGCCAGCAGTGAAGGTTGGGGTAGCAGGAGACAAGAGACCCAGTACTTC
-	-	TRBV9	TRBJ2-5	CASSVQPSQETQYF	TGTGCCAGCAGCGTCCAGCCCAGCCAGGAGACCCAGTACTTC
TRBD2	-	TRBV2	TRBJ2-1	CASRGTSGSSYNEQFF	TGTGCCAGCAGGGGGACTAGCGGGAGCTCCTACAATGAGCAGTTCTTC
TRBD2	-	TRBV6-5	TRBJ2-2	CASSYSVGLAAGELFF	TGTGCCAGCAGTTACTCTGTCGGACTAGCGGCCGGGGAGCTGTTTTTT
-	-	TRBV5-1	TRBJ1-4	CASSPTSGTVMWFF	TGCGCCAGCAGCCCAACCTCCGGGACGGTGATGTGGTTTTTT
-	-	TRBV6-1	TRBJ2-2	CASSALPRNTGELFF	TGTGCCAGCAGCGCTTTACCCCGGAACACCGGGGAGCTGTTTTTT
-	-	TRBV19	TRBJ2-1	CASSRRAAYNEQFF	TGTGCCAGTAGTAGACGGGCGGCATACAATGAGCAGTTCTTC
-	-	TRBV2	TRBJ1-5	CASSEQVGGNQPQHF	TGTGCCAGCAGTGAGCAGGTTGGCGGCAATCAGCCCCAGCATTTT
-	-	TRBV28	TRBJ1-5	CASSLLGNQPQHF	TGTGCCAGCAGTTTATTAGGGAATCAGCCCCAGCATTTT
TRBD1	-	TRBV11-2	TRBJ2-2	CASSRDRADGELFF	TGTGCCAGCAGCCGGGACAGGGCGGACGGGGAGCTGTTTTTT
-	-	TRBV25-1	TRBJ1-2	CASSDPGTPNYGYTF	TGTGCCAGCAGTGACCCCGGGACGCCTAACTATGGCTACACCTTC
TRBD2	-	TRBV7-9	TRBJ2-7	CASSLGPGLAGAYEQYF	TGTGCCAGCAGCTTAGGACCGGGACTAGCGGGAGCCTACGAGCAGTACTTC
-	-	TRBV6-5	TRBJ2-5	CASSYKVGYTQYF	TGTGCCAGCAGTTACAAGGTGGGATATACCCAGTACTTC
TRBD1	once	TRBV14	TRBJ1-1	CASSLRPDRVNTEAFF	TGTGCCAGCAGCCTAAGGCCCGACAGGGTGAACACTGAAGCTTTCTTT
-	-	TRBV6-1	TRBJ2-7	CASSVPPVVHF	TGTGCCAGCAGTGTACCCCCTGTGGTTCACTTC
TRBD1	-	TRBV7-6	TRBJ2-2	CASSLSGTDTGELFF	TGTGCCAGCAGCTTATCCGGGACAGACACCGGGGAGCTGTTTTTT
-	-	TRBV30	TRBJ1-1	CAWIAGGDRTEAFF	TGTGCCTGGATCGCGGGGGGGGACCGGACTGAAGCTTTCTTT
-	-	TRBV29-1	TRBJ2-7	CSVVSGSSYEQYF	TGCAGCGTTGTTAGCGGTAGCTCCTACGAGCAGTACTTC
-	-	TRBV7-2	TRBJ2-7	CASSLNGAVGYEQYF	TGTGCCAGCAGCTTAAACGGGGCAGTTGGATACGAGCAGTACTTC
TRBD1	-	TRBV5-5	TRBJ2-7	CASSLGQGLYEQYF	TGTGCCAGCAGTTTGGGACAGGGTCTATACGAGCAGTACTTC
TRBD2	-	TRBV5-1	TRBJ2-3	CASSLATSGSPDTQYF	TGCGCCAGCAGCTTGGCAACTAGCGGGAGTCCAGATACGCAGTATTTT
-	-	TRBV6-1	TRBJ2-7	CASSGYPQGFRYEQYF	TGTGCCAGCAGTGGGTACCCACAGGGTTTTAGGTACGAGCAGTACTTC
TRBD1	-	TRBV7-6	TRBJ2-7	CASSLGGTGRYEQYF	TGTGCCAGCAGCCTCGGGGGGACAGGGAGGTACGAGCAGTACTTC